These T cell receptor beta chains were read from a single sample in a study of cytomegalovirus exposure and HLA in healthy donors. The data were produced by immunoSEQ multiplex PCR, yet TCRdb's version contains in-frame clones alone and is incomplete. The sample yields some 120,000 clones, around 77% seen once. The sample consisted of PBMCs. The receptors were sampled from a middle-aged man in good health and CMV-seropositive. Both conserved end residues are part of each CDR3. The D gene is left open where the match is weak. Clone size is shown for a subset of rows, as once, few, many or a class of expanded clone.

TRBV6-6	.	TRBJ2-1	TRBD2	CASTLGGGSGGREQFF	TGTGCCAGCACCCTAGGAGGCGGGAGCGGGGGGCGCGAGCAGTTCTTC
TRBV11-1	once	TRBJ2-1	.	CASSIGGSSEQFF	TGTGCCAGCAGCATCGGGGGTTCGAGTGAGCAGTTCTTC
TRBV2	.	TRBJ1-1	.	CASSWGGLNTEAFF	TGTGCCAGCAGCTGGGGCGGACTGAACACTGAAGCTTTCTTT
TRBV7-8	.	TRBJ1-5	.	CASSLDRSPFHF	TGTGCCAGCAGCTTAGACAGGAGTCCCTTTCATTTT
TRBV7-9	.	TRBJ2-5	.	CASSLLGAKETQYF	TGTGCCAGCAGCTTATTAGGGGCGAAAGAGACCCAGTACTTC
TRBV11-2	.	TRBJ1-2	TRBD1	CASSPITGAAGYTF	TGTGCCAGCAGCCCCATAACAGGGGCAGCTGGCTACACCTTC
TRBV19	few	TRBJ2-7	.	CASSRVSHYEQYF	TGTGCCAGTAGCAGGGTATCCCACTACGAGCAGTACTTC
TRBV4-2	.	TRBJ1-2	.	CASSQRVDYGYTF	TGTGCCAGCAGCCAGAGGGTGGACTATGGCTACACCTTC
TRBV5-1	.	TRBJ1-1	.	CASSHTERGTYSTMNTGAFF	TGCGCCAGCAGCCACACCGAGCGCGGGACGTACTCAACCATGAACACTGGGGCTTTCTTT
TRBV7-2	.	TRBJ2-1	.	CASSLVAELNEQFF	TGTGCCAGCAGCTTAGTAGCGGAACTCAATGAGCAGTTCTTC
TRBV9	.	TRBJ2-2	.	CASLDTSNTGELFF	TGTGCCTCCTTGGACACTTCGAACACCGGGGAGCTGTTTTTT
TRBV7-9	.	TRBJ2-2	.	CSSSFFGAGTGELFF	TGTTCCAGCAGCTTCTTTGGAGCTGGCACCGGGGAGCTGTTTTTT
TRBV6-5	.	TRBJ2-1	TRBD2	CASSRAGSSYNEQFF	TGTGCCAGCAGTCGAGCGGGGAGCTCCTACAATGAGCAGTTCTTC
TRBV9	few	TRBJ2-1	TRBD2	CASSVTGTSGVLFPNEQFF	TGTGCCAGCAGCGTCACCGGGACTAGCGGGGTTTTATTTCCCAATGAGCAGTTCTTC
TRBV5-1	.	TRBJ2-1	.	CASSLTGPPGNEQFF	TGCGCCAGCAGCTTGACAGGGCCTCCGGGCAATGAGCAGTTCTTC
TRBV7-9	many	TRBJ1-1	.	CASSPGSNTEAFF	TGTGCCAGCAGCCCCGGGTCAAACACTGAAGCTTTCTTT
TRBV18	.	TRBJ2-7	.	CASSQQGRHEQYF	TGTGCCAGCTCACAACAGGGACGGCACGAGCAGTACTTC
TRBV4-1	.	TRBJ2-5	TRBD2	CASSQVRAAGDQETQYF	TGCGCCAGCAGCCAAGTTCGGGCGGCGGGGGACCAAGAGACCCAGTACTTC
TRBV2	.	TRBJ1-2	TRBD1	CASSRDRDFFGYTF	TGTGCCAGCAGTCGGGACAGGGACTTTTTTGGCTACACCTTC
TRBV11-2	.	TRBJ1-6	.	CASSPMRADSPLHF	TGTGCCAGCAGCCCCATGCGGGCTGATTCACCCCTCCACTTT
TRBV5-1	few	TRBJ1-3	TRBD1	CASSRTGLDSGNTIYF	TGCGCCAGCAGCCGGACAGGGTTGGATTCTGGAAACACCATATATTTT
TRBV2	few	TRBJ1-4	TRBD1	CASSDRGRGEKLFF	TGTGCCAGCAGTGACAGGGGGCGGGGGGAAAAACTGTTTTTT
TRBV27	few	TRBJ2-7	TRBD1	CASSFGQGFEQYF	TGTGCCAGCAGTTTCGGACAGGGGTTCGAGCAGTACTTC
TRBV5-1	.	TRBJ1-1	.	CASSLTSTEAFF	TGCGCCAGCAGCTTGACCAGCACTGAAGCTTTCTTT
TRBV7-2	.	TRBJ2-5	TRBD1	CASSRDRVETQYF	TGTGCCAGCAGCCGGGACAGGGTGGAGACCCAGTACTTC
TRBV19	.	TRBJ2-1	.	CASTHGTPRAGEQFF	TGTGCCAGTACCCATGGGACTCCCAGGGCGGGTGAGCAGTTCTTC
TRBV4-3	.	TRBJ1-1	.	CASSREVRENTEAFF	TGCGCCAGCAGCCGAGAGGTCAGGGAGAACACTGAAGCTTTCTTT
TRBV4-1	.	TRBJ1-4	TRBD1	CASSPGTGRLTTNEKLFF	TGCGCCAGCAGCCCCGGGACAGGGCGTCTGACAACTAATGAAAAACTGTTTTTT
TRBV28	.	TRBJ2-5	.	CASSSKETQYF	TGTGCCAGCAGTTCTAAAGAGACCCAGTACTTC
TRBV29-1	.	TRBJ1-2	.	CSLEPMSGSVGYTF	TGCAGCCTTGAACCGATGTCAGGGTCGGTTGGCTACACCTTC
TRBV27	once	TRBJ1-2	.	CASSSQGRSYGYTF	TGTGCCAGCAGTTCACAGGGCAGAAGCTATGGCTACACCTTC
TRBV7-9	.	TRBJ1-3	TRBD1	CASSRQGGNTIYF	TGTGCCAGCAGCCGACAGGGTGGAAACACCATATATTTT
TRBV29-1	few	TRBJ2-4	.	CSVEEYWRAKNIQYF	TGCAGCGTTGAAGAATACTGGAGAGCCAAAAACATTCAGTACTTC
TRBV4-1	.	TRBJ2-2	TRBD1	CASSWRTGGARNTGELFF	TGCGCCAGCAGCTGGAGGACAGGGGGCGCGCGAAACACCGGGGAGCTGTTTTTT
TRBV29-1	.	TRBJ1-1	.	CSGRGAMNTEAFF	TGCAGCGGAAGAGGTGCGATGAACACTGAAGCTTTCTTT
TRBV6-4	once	TRBJ1-1	.	CASSDSDSAEAFF	TGTGCCAGCAGTGACTCGGACAGCGCTGAAGCTTTCTTT
TRBV27	once	TRBJ1-5	.	CASSLVNRGQPQHF	TGTGCCAGCAGTTTGGTGAATCGGGGTCAGCCCCAGCATTTT
TRBV5-6	.	TRBJ2-7	.	CASSAISYEQYF	TGTGCCAGCAGCGCCATTAGCTACGAGCAGTACTTC
TRBV28	.	TRBJ1-5	.	CASSRGENSNQPQHF	TGTGCCAGCAGTCGGGGGGAAAACAGCAATCAGCCCCAGCATTTT
TRBV9	.	TRBJ2-7	.	CASSVEGDTYEQYF	TGTGCCAGCAGCGTAGAGGGAGATACCTACGAGCAGTACTTC
TRBV6-1	once	TRBJ2-2	.	CASSFHRDTGELFF	TGTGCCAGCAGTTTTCACCGGGACACCGGGGAGCTGTTTTTT
TRBV5-4	.	TRBJ2-6	TRBD2	CASSGWTSGGRGANVLTF	TGTGCCAGCAGCGGTTGGACTAGCGGGGGAAGGGGGGCCAACGTCCTGACTTTC
TRBV5-4	.	TRBJ2-7	TRBD2	CASSAGTSGRRGEQYF	TGTGCCAGCAGCGCCGGGACTAGCGGGAGGAGGGGCGAGCAGTACTTC
TRBV18	.	TRBJ1-1	TRBD1	CASSPRTGENTEAFF	TGTGCCAGCTCACCACGGACAGGAGAGAACACTGAAGCTTTCTTT
TRBV28	many	TRBJ1-1	TRBD1	CASRFGTGFWAFF	TGTGCCAGCAGATTTGGGACAGGGTTTTGGGCTTTCTTT
TRBV10-3	few	TRBJ1-4	.	CAIGQSSEKLFF	TGTGCCATCGGACAGAGTAGCGAAAAACTGTTTTTT
TRBV9	.	TRBJ2-7	.	CASSVGRYGASYEQYF	TGTGCCAGCAGCGTAGGCCGTTACGGAGCCTCCTACGAGCAGTACTTC
TRBV5-8	.	TRBJ1-4	.	CASSLAGGGANEKLFF	TGTGCCAGCAGCCTCGCTGGGGGGGGCGCTAATGAAAAACTGTTTTTT
TRBV5-1	.	TRBJ2-1	TRBD1	CASSSGQGQLHNEQFF	TGCGCCAGCAGCTCAGGACAGGGCCAACTCCACAATGAGCAGTTCTTC
TRBV7-7	.	TRBJ2-7	TRBD1	CASSPVQGTGGEQYF	TGTGCTAGCAGCCCCGTTCAAGGGACAGGGGGCGAGCAGTACTTC
TRBV18	.	TRBJ2-7	TRBD2	CASSPPGGLGGEQYF	TGTGCCAGCTCACCTCCGGGGGGTCTGGGCGGCGAGCAGTACTTC
TRBV4-1	few	TRBJ2-5	TRBD2	CASSQATSGVETQYF	TGCGCCAGCAGCCAGGCAACTAGCGGGGTAGAGACCCAGTACTTC
TRBV5-6	.	TRBJ1-1	.	CASSIPGLVKAFF	TGTGCCAGCAGCATCCCGGGGTTAGTGAAAGCTTTCTTT
TRBV27	.	TRBJ2-5	.	CASSFHHQETQYF	TGTGCCAGCAGTTTCCATCACCAAGAGACCCAGTACTTC